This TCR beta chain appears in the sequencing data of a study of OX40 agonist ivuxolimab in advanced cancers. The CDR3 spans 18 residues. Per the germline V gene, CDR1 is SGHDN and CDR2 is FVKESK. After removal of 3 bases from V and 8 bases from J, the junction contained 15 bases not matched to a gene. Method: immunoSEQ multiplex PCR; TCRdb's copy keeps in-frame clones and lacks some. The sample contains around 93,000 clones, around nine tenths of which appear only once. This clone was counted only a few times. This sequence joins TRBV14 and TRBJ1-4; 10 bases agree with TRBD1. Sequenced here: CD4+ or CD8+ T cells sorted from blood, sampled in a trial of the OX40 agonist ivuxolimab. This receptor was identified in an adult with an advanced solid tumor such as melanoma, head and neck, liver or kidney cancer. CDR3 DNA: TGTGCCAGCAGCCAGGCGAGCCGACAGGGGGCTGATAGAGAAAAACTGTTTTTT. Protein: CASSQASRQGADREKLFF.